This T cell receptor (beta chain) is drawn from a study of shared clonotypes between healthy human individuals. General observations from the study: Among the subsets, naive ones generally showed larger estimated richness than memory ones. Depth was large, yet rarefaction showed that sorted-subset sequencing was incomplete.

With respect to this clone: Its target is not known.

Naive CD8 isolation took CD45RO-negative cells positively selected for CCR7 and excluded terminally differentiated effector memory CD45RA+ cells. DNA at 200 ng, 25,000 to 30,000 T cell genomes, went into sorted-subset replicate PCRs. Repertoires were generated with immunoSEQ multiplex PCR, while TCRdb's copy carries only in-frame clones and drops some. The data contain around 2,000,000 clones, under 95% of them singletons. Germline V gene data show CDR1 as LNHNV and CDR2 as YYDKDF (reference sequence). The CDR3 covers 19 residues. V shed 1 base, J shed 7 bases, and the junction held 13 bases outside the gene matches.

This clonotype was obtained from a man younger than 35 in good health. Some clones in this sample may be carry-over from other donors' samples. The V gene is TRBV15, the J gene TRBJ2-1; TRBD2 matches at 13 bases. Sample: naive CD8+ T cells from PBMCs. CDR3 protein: CATSRGPLSGTSGINEQFF. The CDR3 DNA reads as TGTGCCACCAGCAGAGGGCCGTTATCAGGGACTAGCGGGATAAATGAGCAGTTCTTC.